This T cell receptor beta chain was found in a study of T cells expressing NK-cell markers. Overall study context: Seven sequenced donors out of eight were HCMV-seropositive, one seronegative. Findings and caveats of the study: The study found these clonotypes also leading the CD3+CD56-NKG2C+ fraction in a few donors. For 6 or 7 donors, the dominant NKG2C+ clonotypes made up about 1.0-7.5% of their CD8+ T cells.

TCRdb re-called the 5' RACE reads and catalogs CDR3 proteins one per entry, DNA excluded. Its listing shows about 170,000 distinct CDR3 sequences. Comments on this clonotype: The antigen is not known.

Germline V gene sequence: CDR1 LGHDT, CDR2 YNNKEL (reference sequence). This CDR3 comprises 16 residues. Sequenced: blood T cells: a sorted CD56 or NKG2C T cell subset, CD4+ or CD8+ T cells, or bulk PBMC T cells (not recorded which). The chain carries TRBV3-1 and TRBJ1-4; TCRdb indicates TRBD1, and absent DNA this call remains unverified. This clonotype was sampled from a man aged 18 to 70 in good health. CDR3: CAASTGRPTGNEKLFF.